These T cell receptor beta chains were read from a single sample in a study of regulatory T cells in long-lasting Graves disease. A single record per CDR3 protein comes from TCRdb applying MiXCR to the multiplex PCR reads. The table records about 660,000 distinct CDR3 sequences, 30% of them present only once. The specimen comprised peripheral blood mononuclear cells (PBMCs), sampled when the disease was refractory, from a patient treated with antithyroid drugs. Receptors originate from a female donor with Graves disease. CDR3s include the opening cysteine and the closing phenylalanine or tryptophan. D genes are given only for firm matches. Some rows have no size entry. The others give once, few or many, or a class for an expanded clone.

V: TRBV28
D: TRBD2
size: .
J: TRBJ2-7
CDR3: CASSLAGGMGEQYF
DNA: TGTGCCAGCAGCTTAGCGGGAGGGATGGGCGAGCAGTACTTC

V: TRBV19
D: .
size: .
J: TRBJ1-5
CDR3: CASVQGNQPQHF
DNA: TGTGCCAGTGTCCAGGGCAATCAGCCCCAGCATTTT

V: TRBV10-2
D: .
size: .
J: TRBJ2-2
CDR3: CASSETYTGELFF
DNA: TGCGCCAGCAGTGAGACCTACACCGGGGAGCTGTTTTTT

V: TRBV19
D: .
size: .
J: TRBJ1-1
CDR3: CASRALGRDTEAFF
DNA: TGTGCCAGTAGGGCCCTGGGCAGAGACACTGAAGCTTTCTTT

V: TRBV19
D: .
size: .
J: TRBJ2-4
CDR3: CASNRQGGGNIQYF
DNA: TGTGCCAGTAATCGGCAGGGAGGAGGAAACATTCAGTACTTC

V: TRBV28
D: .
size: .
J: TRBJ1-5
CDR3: CASRIGTANQPQHF
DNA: TGTGCCAGCAGGATCGGGACGGCCAATCAGCCCCAGCATTTT

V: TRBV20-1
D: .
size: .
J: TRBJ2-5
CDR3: CSARGRAGPQETQYF
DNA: TGCAGTGCTAGAGGACGGGCAGGGCCCCAAGAGACCCAGTACTTC

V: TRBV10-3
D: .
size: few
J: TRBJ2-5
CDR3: CAITVGETQYF
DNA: TGTGCCATCACGGTGGGGGAGACCCAGTACTTC

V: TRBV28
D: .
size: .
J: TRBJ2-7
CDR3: CASSFRLHLYEQYF
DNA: TGTGCCAGCAGTTTCCGGCTCCATCTATACGAGCAGTACTTC

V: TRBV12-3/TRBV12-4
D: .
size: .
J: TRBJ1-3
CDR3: CASSWQSGNTIYF
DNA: TGTGCCAGCAGTTGGCAGTCTGGAAACACCATATATTTT

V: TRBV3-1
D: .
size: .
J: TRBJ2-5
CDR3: CASTRTANQETQYF
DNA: TGTGCCAGCACCCGGACAGCTAATCAAGAGACCCAGTACTTC

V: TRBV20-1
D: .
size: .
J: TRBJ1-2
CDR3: CSALQSLALAAQYGYTF
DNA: TGCAGTGCTCTACAGAGTTTGGCCTTGGCAGCCCAGTATGGCTACACCTTC

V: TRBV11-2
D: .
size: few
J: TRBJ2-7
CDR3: CASSLISRTNYEQYF
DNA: TGTGCCAGCAGCTTAATTTCGAGGACAAACTACGAGCAGTACTTC

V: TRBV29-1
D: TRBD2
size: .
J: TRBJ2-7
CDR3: CSAALAGSSYEQYF
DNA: TGCAGCGCCGCTCTAGCGGGGAGCTCCTACGAGCAGTACTTC

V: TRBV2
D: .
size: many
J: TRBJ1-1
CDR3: CASSVPVGGGLNTEAFF
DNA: TGTGCCAGCAGTGTCCCTGTAGGAGGGGGACTGAACACTGAAGCTTTCTTT

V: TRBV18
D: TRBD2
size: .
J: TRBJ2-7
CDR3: CASSTLAGQNEQYF
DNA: TGTGCCAGCTCCACCCTAGCGGGACAAAACGAGCAGTACTTC

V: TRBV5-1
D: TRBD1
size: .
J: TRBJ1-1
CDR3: CANSSRTGNTEAFF
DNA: TGCGCCAACAGCTCCCGGACAGGGAACACTGAAGCTTTCTTT

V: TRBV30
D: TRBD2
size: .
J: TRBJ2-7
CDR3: CAWSVGLGLNEQYF
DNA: TGTGCCTGGAGTGTGGGACTAGGTCTAAACGAGCAGTACTTC

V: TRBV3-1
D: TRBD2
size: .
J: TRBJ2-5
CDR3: CASSQDGLARGSYDVTQYF
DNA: TGTGCCAGCAGCCAAGATGGACTAGCGAGAGGGTCGTACGATGTGACCCAGTACTTC

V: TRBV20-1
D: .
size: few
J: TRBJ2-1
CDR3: CSARPTGAPLLSYNEQFF
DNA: TGCAGTGCTAGACCGACAGGTGCCCCACTACTTTCCTACAATGAGCAGTTCTTC

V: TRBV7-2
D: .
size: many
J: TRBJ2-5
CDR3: CASSLGPAGETQYF
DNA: TGTGCCAGCAGCTTAGGACCGGCGGGGGAGACCCAGTACTTC

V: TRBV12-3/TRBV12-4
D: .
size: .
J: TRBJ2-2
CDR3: CASCPDVITGELFF
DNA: TGTGCCAGCTGCCCAGACGTAATCACCGGGGAGCTGTTTTTT

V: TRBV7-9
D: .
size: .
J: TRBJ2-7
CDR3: CASSLSMGGQYF
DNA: TGTGCCAGCAGCTTATCCATGGGGGGGCAGTACTTC

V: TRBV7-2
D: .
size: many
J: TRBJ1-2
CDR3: CASSRDFYGYTF
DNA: TGTGCCAGCAGCAGGGACTTCTATGGCTACACCTTC

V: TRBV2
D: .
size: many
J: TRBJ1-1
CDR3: CASSVLQTNTEAFF
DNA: TGTGCCAGCAGTGTGTTACAAACCAACACTGAAGCTTTCTTT

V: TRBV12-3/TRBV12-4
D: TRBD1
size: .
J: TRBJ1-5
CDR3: CASSFRDRNPEPQHF
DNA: TGTGCCAGCAGTTTTAGGGACAGGAATCCCGAGCCCCAGCATTTT

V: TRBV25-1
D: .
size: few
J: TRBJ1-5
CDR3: CASRPRGRDQPQHF
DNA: TGTGCCAGCAGGCCCCGGGGCAGGGATCAGCCCCAGCATTTT